The entry below gives a single T cell receptor beta chain sequence along with its context. What it recognizes is unknown. Germline V lookup: CDR1 SGHRS, CDR2 YFSETQ. V trimming: 0 bases; J trimming: 6 bases; junction bases outside the gene matches: 5. The CDR3 has 17 amino acids. The source of the sample is a study of cytomegalovirus exposure and HLA in healthy donors. Study summary: About 85 million unique TCR sequences came from HLA-typed donors in an early release. Study-wide points: In a later analysis, HLA-associated beta chains showed higher expansion and lower generation probabilities than comparable chains.

PCR was performed using 60 Vbeta and 13 Jbeta primers. Only in-frame clones appear in the TCRdb table, and some are missing; sequencing was by immunoSEQ multiplex PCR. The repertoire holds some 70,000 clones, roughly 70% seen once, with about 15% in the top ten. This chain connects TRBV5-1 to TRBJ2-1; 14 bases line up with TRBD2. The receptor comes from a male donor in good health and CMV-seropositive. The sample taken for sequencing was PBMCs. CDR3 in amino acids: CASSLATGTSGGNEQFF. DNA for the CDR3: TGCGCCAGCAGCTTGGCGACAGGGACTAGCGGGGGCAATGAGCAGTTCTTC.